Listed below are T cell receptor beta chains from one sample, sequenced in a study of blood T cell repertoires in COVID-19. TCRdb's table, derived via immunoSEQ multiplex PCR, lists solely in-frame clones and lacks some. This sample has some 370,000 clones, with roughly 80% found just once. The source material was PBMCs or T cells enriched from blood (not recorded which). These receptor sequences come from a woman between 50 and 59 years old who had recovered from COVID-19. CDR3s include the opening cysteine and the closing phenylalanine or tryptophan. A D gene is named only where the DNA matches it firmly. Expanded clones are given a class, and other clones once, few, many or no size at all.

v_gene,d_gene,abundance,j_gene,CDR3nt,CDR3aa
TRBV20-1,TRBD2,few,TRBJ2-4,TGCAGTGCTAGTATGGCGGGGGGCGCCAAAAACATTCAGTACTTC,CSASMAGGAKNIQYF
TRBV27,NA,few,TRBJ2-1,TGTGCCAGCAGTTTCAGGATTGGTGCTGGAAAGAGCAATGAGCAGTTCTTC,CASSFRIGAGKSNEQFF
TRBV19,NA,NA,TRBJ2-5,TGTGCCAGTAGTATGGTGCCAGGGCAAGAGACCCAGTACTTC,CASSMVPGQETQYF
TRBV6-5,TRBD1,NA,TRBJ2-2,TGTGCCAGCAGGGGACAGGGGGCCGTCACCGGGGAGCTGTTTTTT,CASRGQGAVTGELFF
TRBV5-4,NA,few,TRBJ1-1,TGTGCCAGCAGCGTACACACCGGGGTGAACACTGAAGCTTTCTTT,CASSVHTGVNTEAFF
TRBV3-1/TRBV3-2,NA,NA,TRBJ1-5,TGTGCCAGCAGTCGTTCTAGGAGCAATCAGCCCCAGCATTTT,CASSRSRSNQPQHF
TRBV3-1/TRBV3-2,TRBD1,NA,TRBJ2-7,TGTGCCAGCAGCGGTACAGGGGGAATGGAGGAGCAGTACTTC,CASSGTGGMEEQYF
TRBV20-1,NA,NA,TRBJ1-1,TGCAGTGCTCTGAAAAACACCGGGGCTTTCTTT,CSALKNTGAFF
TRBV4-2,TRBD1,once,TRBJ1-1,TGTGCCAGCAGCCAAGATGAGTTAGGACAGGGCCCAACTGAAGCTTTCTTT,CASSQDELGQGPTEAFF
TRBV3-1/TRBV3-2,NA,NA,TRBJ2-7,TGTGCCAGCAGCCAAGTTCAGTACGAGCAGTACTTC,CASSQVQYEQYF
TRBV7-3,TRBD1,NA,TRBJ1-2,TGTGCCAGCAGCGCGGGACAGGGTTTTGGGGGCTACACCTTC,CASSAGQGFGGYTF
TRBV30,TRBD1,NA,TRBJ2-7,TGTGCCTGGACTAAACTTTACCGGGACAGGGTATACTCCTACGAGCAGTACTTC,CAWTKLYRDRVYSYEQYF
TRBV6-5,TRBD1,NA,TRBJ1-4,TGTGCCAGCAGTTACCAGGGGGCGGCTAATGAAAAACTGTTTTTT,CASSYQGAANEKLFF
TRBV10-3,TRBD1,few,TRBJ2-7,TGTGCCACTTCCGGGACAGATAGTTTACGAGGTTACGAGCAGTACTTC,CATSGTDSLRGYEQYF